The T cell receptor (beta chain) described here comes from a study of blood T cell repertoires in COVID-19 (dated by TCRdb to 2020 to 2021). Some background on the complete study: Collaborator samples came from the United States, Italy and Spain and covered acute and convalescent phases of COVID-19. The material from the prospective study consisted of cDNA or gDNA derived from T cells, B-cell-depleted T cells, or PBMCs. Deeply sampled blood TCRbeta repertoires from subjects exposed to, actively infected with, or recovered from COVID-19 were included in the dataset. The repertoires were made available in a free public database intended to serve as a resource for research on the immune response to SARS-CoV-2. The samples were drawn from two sources: the first 160 participants of the ongoing ImmuneRACE study, and 1,000 to 1,500 subjects contributed by 6 global collaborators. Nearly every sample came with metadata listing a de-identified subject ID, COVID-19 status, age in years and sex. HLA class I and class II types, where available, came from metadata supplied by the sample provider rather than from assay-based typing.

Enrolling through a virtual design, the prospective study's participants ranged in age from roughly 18 to 90 years and lived across about two dozen United States geographic areas. Cohort assignment in the prospective study relied on participant-reported clinical history from a screening survey and a study questionnaire. Recovered participants in ImmuneRACE Cohort 3 were defined as having two consecutive negative NP/OP PCR tests, clearance from a healthcare professional, or resolution of symptoms. In the prospective study, whole blood, serum and a nasopharyngeal or oropharyngeal swab were collected from each participant by mobile phlebotomists. Additional blood draws and questionnaires over an approximately two-month period could optionally be provided by prospective study participants. Before DNA extraction, blood samples from the prospective study were shipped at room temperature or frozen. TCRbeta CDR3 regions were amplified from genomic DNA using the immunoSEQ Assay, a bias-controlled multiplex PCR. Turning to the authors' computational methods: The number of nucleated cells in each sample was estimated by amplification of reference gene primers within the assay. Sequence reads were collapsed and filtered to measure the absolute abundance of every unique TCRbeta CDR3 rearrangement. For each sample, productive Simpson clonality was calculated as the square root of Simpson's diversity index across productive rearrangements. TCRdb stores this immuneACCESS table with in-frame sequences only. Part of the clones is absent; in the studies checked, under half of the shortfall reflects unresolved V genes, and no reason is known for the rest. V and J calls and clone size come straight from that table; D and trimming were deduced from the DNA. This sample comprises about 160,000 clones, about 80% of them detected only once. Of the sample, about 3.4% falls within the top ten clones.

Details on this clone: The clone's antigen remains unknown. No base quality information exists; no much larger clone differs at one position.

The investigation overall reported the following: How much clinical and demographic metadata was included differed by source and by participant, and the metadata was provided uncurated.

The germline V gene provides CDR1 MNHEY and CDR2 SVGAGI. From V the trimming removes 0 bases and from J it removes 2 bases, while the gene matches leave 1 base of the junction unaccounted for. Counted from cysteine to phenylalanine, this CDR3 has 15 amino acids. The CDR3 DNA has 45 bases and is translated from base 1. The chain joins TRBV6-5 to TRBJ1-3, with TRBD1 identical over 7 junction bases. The receptor was derived from a woman aged 55-75 years who had recovered from COVID-19. Input material: PBMCs or T cells enriched from blood (not recorded which). The DNA sequence is given as TGTGCCAGCAGTTACTCAGGGGGCCCTGGAAACACCATATATTTT. Its coded protein is CASSYSGGPGNTIYF.